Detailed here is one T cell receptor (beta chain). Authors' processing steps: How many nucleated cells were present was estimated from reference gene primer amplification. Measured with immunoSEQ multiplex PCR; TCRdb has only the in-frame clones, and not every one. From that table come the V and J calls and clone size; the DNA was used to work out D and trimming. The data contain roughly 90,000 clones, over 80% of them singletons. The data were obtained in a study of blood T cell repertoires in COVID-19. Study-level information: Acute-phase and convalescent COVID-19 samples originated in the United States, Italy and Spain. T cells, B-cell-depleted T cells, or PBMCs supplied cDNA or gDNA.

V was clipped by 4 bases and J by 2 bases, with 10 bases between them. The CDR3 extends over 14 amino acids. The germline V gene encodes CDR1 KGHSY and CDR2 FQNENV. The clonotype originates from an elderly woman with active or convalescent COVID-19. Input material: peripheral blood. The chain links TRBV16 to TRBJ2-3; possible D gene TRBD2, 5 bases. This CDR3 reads CASSRRDYTDTQYF. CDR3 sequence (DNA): TGTGCCAGCAGCCGGAGAGACTACACAGATACGCAGTATTTT.